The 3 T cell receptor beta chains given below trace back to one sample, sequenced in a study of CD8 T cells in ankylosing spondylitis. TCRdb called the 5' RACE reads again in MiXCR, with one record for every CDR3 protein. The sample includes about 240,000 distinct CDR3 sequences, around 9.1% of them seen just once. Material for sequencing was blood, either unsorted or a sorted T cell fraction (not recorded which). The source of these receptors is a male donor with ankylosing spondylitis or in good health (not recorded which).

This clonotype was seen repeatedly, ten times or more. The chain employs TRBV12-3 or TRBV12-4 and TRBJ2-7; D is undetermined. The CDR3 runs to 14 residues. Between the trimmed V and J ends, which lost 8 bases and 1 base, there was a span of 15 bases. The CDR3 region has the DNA TGTGCCAGCCTCAAGACGGGTCTTTCCTACGAGCAGTACTTC. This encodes CASLKTGLSYEQYF.

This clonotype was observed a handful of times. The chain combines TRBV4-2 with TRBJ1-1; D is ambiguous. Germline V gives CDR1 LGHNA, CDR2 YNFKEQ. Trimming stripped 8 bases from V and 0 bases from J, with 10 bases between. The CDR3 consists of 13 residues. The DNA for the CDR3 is TGTGCCAGCGGTCCGGAGATGAACACTGAAGCTTTCTTT. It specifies CASGPEMNTEAFF.

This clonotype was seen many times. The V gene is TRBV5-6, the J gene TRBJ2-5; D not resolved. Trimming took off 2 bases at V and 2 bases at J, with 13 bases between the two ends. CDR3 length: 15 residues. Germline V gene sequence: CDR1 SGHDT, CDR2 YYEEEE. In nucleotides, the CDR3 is TGTGCCAGCAGCTTACCAGTGAGGAGTCAAGAGACCCAGTACTTC. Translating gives CASSLPVRSQETQYF.